This entry concerns a single TCR beta chain. Its antigen specificity is not known. No much larger clone is present one base from it, and per-base qualities are unavailable. The immunoSEQ Assay, a bias-controlled multiplex PCR, was used to amplify TCRbeta CDR3 regions from genomic DNA. Concerning the study's data processing: Nucleated cell counts per sample were estimated from amplification of reference gene primers within the assay. Sequence reads were collapsed and filtered to measure the absolute abundance of every unique TCRbeta CDR3 rearrangement. Productive Simpson clonality was computed per sample as the square root of Simpson's diversity index over productive rearrangements. TCRdb obtained this table from immuneACCESS and retained in-frame rearrangements with V and J assigned. These tables miss some clones; where compared with another copy, unresolved V genes account for less than half of the shortfall, and the remainder is unexplained. That table furnishes V, J and clone size, whereas the DNA furnished D and trimming. Here the sample has about 97,000 clones; 85% occur a single time. The ten top clones hold about 1.8% of the sample.

Based on the germline V gene, the CDR1 and CDR2 sequences are SNHLY and FYNNEI. Including the terminal cysteine and phenylalanine, the CDR3 comprises 15 residues. Of the read, only the CDR3 DNA is kept; its 45 bases are in frame from base 1. The junction carries 13 bases between V and J, which are trimmed by 5 bases and 2 bases respectively. The collaborating institutions used their own protocols to collect whole blood in K2EDTA tubes. For TCRbeta analysis, collaborator samples were shipped as frozen whole blood, as isolated PBMCs, or as DNA extracted from either sample type. This specimen belongs to a study of blood T cell repertoires in COVID-19 (dated by TCRdb to about 2020). About the investigation overall: Collaborator samples came from the United States, Italy and Spain and covered acute and convalescent phases of COVID-19. The prospective study material was composed of cDNA or gDNA derived from T cells, B-cell-depleted T cells, or PBMCs. Subjects who had been exposed to COVID-19, were actively infected with it, or had recovered from it provided the deeply sampled blood TCRbeta repertoires that made up the dataset. The repertoires were released in a freely available public database meant as a resource for research on the immune response to SARS-CoV-2. The samples were drawn from two sources: the first 160 participants of the ongoing ImmuneRACE study, and 950 to 1,500 subjects contributed by 6 global collaborators. Nearly every sample came with metadata listing a de-identified subject ID, COVID-19 status, age in years and sex. Where HLA class I and class II types were available, the types were taken from metadata supplied by the sample provider, not from assay-based typing. Broad study findings and their caveats: How much clinical and demographic metadata was included differed by source and by participant, and the metadata was provided uncurated.

The source is a woman between 65 and 79 years old with active or convalescent COVID-19. The chain is assembled from TRBV2 and TRBJ2-1; TRBD2 is a possible D gene, resting on 5 matching bases. Input material: peripheral blood. The nucleotide sequence is TGTGCCAGCAGTTGGTCGGGATTCCCCTACAATGAGCAGTTCTTC. The translation is CASSWSGFPYNEQFF.